This TCR beta chain was sequenced for a study of T cell responses to AZD1222 COVID-19 vaccine (dated by TCRdb to the early 2020s). Broadly, across the study: TCR sequencing was performed for roughly 240 trial participants, of whom 200 to 220 were given two doses of AZD1222 and around 26 were given two doses of MenACWY control vaccine. Trial participants were enrolled into age subgroups of 18-55, 56-69 and 70-plus years, which contained about 150, 28 and 57 TCR-sequenced participants, respectively.

Findings and caveats that apply to the study as a whole: In the small 56-69-year group, the increase in depth fell short of significance, most likely because of low power. Because no samples from the day 14 peak response were available, repertoires could be characterized only after the peak T cell response. Only six AZD1222 recipients were SARS-CoV-2 seropositive at baseline, limiting conclusions about previously exposed vaccinees. Epitopes outside the regions mutated in the B.1.351 and B.1.1.7 variants were reportedly recognized by nearly half of the unique spike-specific TCRs. After two AZD1222 doses, both the breadth and the depth of spike-specific TCRs were significantly higher than at day 0 and than in MenACWY recipients. Participants were mostly white British, with more females than males. The authors suggested clonal diversity may have been underestimated. CD4 TCRs associated with the vaccine covered the entire spike protein, and the dominant responses were in regions 160-218 and 743-854.

This clone was seen once. The target of this receptor is not known. There are no base qualities to consult, and no much larger clone falls within one base. V is trimmed back by 5 bases and J by 3 bases, and the junction contains 9 bases that no gene match accounts for. CDR1 and CDR2 are read off the germline V gene (reference sequence) as LGHDT and YNNKEL. The CDR3 sequence holds 16 residues, the cysteine and phenylalanine included. Just the 48-base CDR3 DNA is kept, in frame starting at base 1. The CDR3 regions of human TCRbeta chains were analyzed by immunosequencing. As for the authors' bioinformatics: Repertoire TCRs were checked for matches against a reference library of SARS-CoV-2-specific TCRs that had been generated using the MIRA antigen-specificity platform. Breadth was defined as the fraction of unique TCRs that were SARS-CoV-2-associated, and depth was defined as the fraction of total T cells that were SARS-CoV-2-associated. Each spike-specific TCR was assigned to its reactive spike region and to a CD4 or CD8 class using the MIRA data. Log10-transformed breadth and depth values were compared by one-way ANOVA with Sidak's multiple comparisons tests. TCRdb stores this immuneACCESS table with in-frame sequences only. Part of the clones is absent; in the studies checked, under half of the shortfall reflects unresolved V genes, and no reason is known for the rest. The DNA was the basis for D and trimming; V, J and clone size are from that table. The sample table records about 120,000 clones; 90% to 95% of these occur just once. The ten largest clones capture 5% of the sample.

Taken with the paper, the label for time point translates to: about 28 days (+/-7) after the second vaccine dose. AZD1222 recipients whose second dose came at about 4 weeks and those whose second dose came at about 12 weeks were combined into one group, since spike-specific TCR depth and breadth did not differ between the two schedules. Vaccinee samples were obtained from the UK trials COV001 and COV002, which included a single-blind randomized controlled phase 2/3 trial of AZD1222 (ChAdOx1 nCoV-19) in healthy adults. Trial participant PBMC samples were collected at day 0 and day 28 after the second dose for TCRbeta chain sequencing.

The TCR originated in an adult who received the AZD1222 COVID-19 vaccine. Here the chain combines TRBV3-1 (or the pseudogene TRBV3-2) and TRBJ2-2, with 7 junctional bases fitting TRBD1. The sample consisted of peripheral blood, taken 28 days after the second AZD1222 dose. The CDR3 amino acid sequence is: CASSWRGGGYTGELFF. The DNA is TGTGCCAGCAGCTGGAGAGGGGGCGGTTACACCGGGGAGCTGTTTTTT.